The entry below gives a single T cell receptor (beta chain) sequence along with its context. Per the study methods: How many nucleated cells were present was estimated from reference gene primer amplification. Data came from immunoSEQ multiplex PCR; TCRdb stores just in-frame clones and leaves some out. V and J calls and clone size follow that table, whereas D and trimming were derived from the DNA. The sample includes a few hundred thousand clones, roughly 80% of them seen just once. The entry originates in a study of blood T cell repertoires in COVID-19. Germline values: CDR1 KGHSH, CDR2 LQKENI. Trimming removed 5 bases from V and 5 bases from J; junction bases left unmatched: 7. The CDR3 has 14 residues.

Material for sequencing was peripheral blood. This rearrangement joins TRBV18 to TRBJ2-5; 8 nucleotides agree with TRBD1. This TCR was recovered from a woman aged 18-30 years with acute or convalescent COVID-19. The CDR3 DNA reads TGTGCCAGCTCATCCTCAGGGGGCTGGGAGACCCAGTACTTC. Protein product: CASSSSGGWETQYF. Complete variable domain (other parts from reference TRBV18 and TRBJ2-5): NAGVMQNPRHLVRRRGQEARLRCSPMKGHSHVYWYRQLPEEGLKFMVYLQKENIIDESGMPKERFSAEFPKEGPSILRIQQVVRGDSAAYFCASSSSGGWETQYFGPGTRLLVL.